The 9 T cell receptor beta chains below come from one sample, sequenced in a study of molecular identifiers for immune sequencing clone quantification. TCRdb processed the PCR reads anew with MiXCR; each CDR3 protein has one entry. Here the sample spans over 600,000 distinct CDR3 sequences, roughly 21% being singletons. Sequenced input: naive CD8+ T cells from blood, with Jurkat cell RNA spiked in. Sample subset: FACS-sorted CD8+CD4-CCR7+CD45RA+ naive T cells. All receptors come from a human donor in good health. Some libraries in this study had Jurkat cell RNA spiked in.

This clonotype was seen only a few times. The chain links TRBV2 to TRBJ2-3; 16 positions match TRBD2. Trimming cost V 5 bases and J 5 bases; bases outside gene matches: 7. Germline lookup yields CDR1 SNHLY and CDR2 FYNNEI. CDR3 length equals 17 residues. The CDR3 bases are TGTGCCAGCAGTCCCGGGACTAGCGGGAGGGCCGGAGATACGCAGTATTTT. Encoded protein: CASSPGTSGRAGDTQYF.

There are many counts of this clonotype. The chain combines TRBV7-9 with TRBJ2-2; D might be TRBD2 (6 bases). This CDR3 has 16 residues. Per germline, CDR1 SEHNR and CDR2 FQNEAQ (reference sequence). The V end lost 0 bases, the J end lost 3 bases, and 11 bases lay between the germline ends. The CDR3 DNA reads TGTGCCAGCAGCTTAGCTTCCCTAGCGTACACCGGGGAGCTGTTTTTT. Protein sequence: CASSLASLAYTGELFF.

This clonotype has at least ten counts. The chain combines TRBV10-3 with TRBJ2-3; tentative D call: TRBD2 (6 bases). The V gene's germline CDR1 is ENHRY and CDR2 SYGVKD. V was shortened by 4 bases and J by 0 bases, with 17 bases between the two germline ends. The CDR3 contains 17 residues. CDR3 coding DNA: TGTGCCATCAGTGTGGCGGGGCGGTCTACTAGCACAGATACGCAGTATTTT. Its protein is CAISVAGRSTSTDTQYF.

This clonotype was found many times. V and J are TRBV29-1 and TRBJ2-5; TRBD2 is a possible D gene (5 bases). V was shortened by 4 bases and J by 5 bases, with 14 bases between the two germline ends. The CDR3 is 13 amino acids. Germline CDR1 is SQVTM and CDR2 is ANQGSEA. CDR3 protein: CSVVGLGSETQYF. In nucleotides, the CDR3 is TGCAGCGTTGTGGGATTGGGGAGCGAGACCCAGTACTTC.

This clonotype came up many times. V is TRBV3-1 and J is TRBJ2-1; no definite D call. Trimming pared 3 bases from V and 8 bases from J, leaving 8 bases between. Germline-derived CDR1 and CDR2 are LGHDT and YNNKEL (reference sequence). The CDR3 loop spans 12 amino acids. The CDR3 coding sequence is TGTGCCAGCAGCCAGCTTCTGGATGAGCAGTTCTTC. Translating gives CASSQLLDEQFF.

For this clonotype: This may come from a read error, since a much larger clone is one base off. This chain joins TRBV5-1 and TRBJ2-1; a possible D gene is TRBD2 (5 bases). CDR1 and CDR2 (germline): SGHRS, YFSETQ. The CDR3 spans 17 residues. Trimming removed 0 bases at V and 8 bases at J, with 21 bases between. CDR3 coding DNA: TGCGCCAGCAGCTTGGATTTTTGGAAAGCTAGCACCGATGAGCAGTTCTTC. Protein sequence: CASSLDFWKASTDEQFF.

This chain connects TRBV29-1 to TRBJ2-7; either TRBD1 or TRBD2 may fit D (5 bases each). The V end lost 4 bases, the J end lost 3 bases, and 13 bases lay between the germline ends. The CDR3 extends over 13 amino acids. Germline CDR1 reads SQVTM; CDR2 reads ANQGSEA. This chain's CDR3 is CSVGGEGFYEQYF. The CDR3 DNA reads as TGCAGCGTTGGAGGTGAGGGGTTCTACGAGCAGTACTTC.

In its sample, this clonotype was seen many times. V and J are TRBV18 and TRBJ2-3; 8 bases match TRBD2. The CDR3 spans 16 residues. Germline assignment: CDR1 KGHSH and CDR2 LQKENI. The V gene end was trimmed by 4 bases and the J gene end by 3 bases; junction bases not matched to a gene: 9. CDR3 bases: TGTGCCAGCTCACAAACTAGCGGAGGCCTGACAGATACGCAGTATTTT. Translated: CASSQTSGGLTDTQYF.

Comments on this clonotype: A single base separates this from a much larger clone, so it may be a read error. This chain uses TRBV7-7 with TRBJ2-7; either TRBD1 or TRBD2 may fit D (6 bases each). V lost 5 bases to trimming and J lost 5 bases, with 16 bases between them. Germline CDR1 reads SSHAT; CDR2 reads FNYEAQ (reference sequence). The CDR3 runs 14 residues. CDR3: CASSRLVGGDEQYF. DNA of the CDR3: TGTGCCAGCAGCCGGCTTGTCGGGGGCGACGAGCAGTACTTC.